This T cell receptor beta chain was retrieved from a study of regulatory T cells in long-lasting Graves disease. Arm-PCR of CDR3 regions and iRepertoire HTBI primers were used to build TCR beta libraries. TCRdb itself ran the multiplex PCR reads through MiXCR, one entry per CDR3 protein. The data contain around 330,000 distinct CDR3 sequences, 15% to 20% of them singletons. The time point is: newly diagnosed GD, antithyroid drugs for less than 3 months. After RNA was extracted from PBMCs, the TCR library was made from it. The trim removed 6 bases at V and 3 bases at J, leaving 8 bases unmatched. The CDR3 runs 15 residues.

The J gene is TRBJ2-7, the V gene TRBV12-3 or TRBV12-4, with 10 positions matching TRBD1. Sequencing used peripheral blood mononuclear cells (PBMCs), obtained at new diagnosis, from a patient treated with antithyroid drugs. This TCR derives from a female donor with Graves disease. Here the CDR3 DNA reads TGTGCCAGCAGCCTTGGGGACAGGGGACTCTACGAGCAGTACTTC. Translating it yields CASSLGDRGLYEQYF.